Below, 15 T cell receptor beta chains from the same sample are listed, as sequenced in a study of blood T cell repertoires in COVID-19. TCRdb keeps only in-frame clones here, not all; method: immunoSEQ multiplex PCR. Among more than 300,000 clones listed, approximately 92% were seen once. Material: PBMCs or T cells enriched from blood (not recorded which). These receptors came from a woman aged 30 to 39 who had recovered from COVID-19.

This chain uses TRBV14 with TRBJ2-2; D may be TRBD1 (5 bases). CDR3 length: 15 amino acids. Germline lookup yields CDR1 SGHDN and CDR2 FVKESK. Deletions cut 1 base from V and 4 bases from J, with 10 bases between. The CDR3 bases are TGTGCCAGCAGCCAAGGGGTGGGGCGCACCGGGGAGCTGTTTTTT. It yields the protein CASSQGVGRTGELFF.

This sequence joins TRBV18 and TRBJ2-7, with a weak D call TRBD1 (5 bases). The CDR3 is 15 residues long. Germline V lookup: CDR1 KGHSH, CDR2 LQKENI. V was shortened by 3 bases and J by 0 bases, with 12 bases between the two germline ends. CDR3 in DNA: TGTGCCAGCTCACCTTACTCAGGGTCCTCCTACGAGCAGTACTTC. This translates into CASSPYSGSSYEQYF.

The CDR3 bases are TGTGCCAGCAGTCTAACAGGGGGTACCTATGGCTACACCTTC. Translating gives CASSLTGGTYGYTF. This chain links TRBV2 with TRBJ1-2; TRBD1 agrees at 8 bases. Germline loops: CDR1 SNHLY, CDR2 FYNNEI. The CDR3 sequence is 14 residues long. Losses at the gene ends were 5 bases for V and 4 bases for J; bases not matched to a gene: 6.

The chain recombines TRBV7-2 with TRBJ1-1; 7 bases are a match to TRBD1. There are 14 residues in the CDR3. V gave up 7 bases and J gave up 0 bases; unmatched junction bases: 5. Looked up from germline, CDR1 is SGHTA and CDR2 is FQGNSA. This CDR3 is CASKNRGLNTEAFF. CDR3 sequence (DNA): TGTGCCAGCAAAAACAGGGGACTGAACACTGAAGCTTTCTTT.

The gene calls are TRBV7-9 and TRBJ1-3; TRBD1 might be the D (5 bases). CDR1 and CDR2 from the germline V gene are SEHNR and FQNEAQ (reference sequence). The V end was cut by 0 bases, the J end by 9 bases, with 15 bases between. The CDR3 runs 15 residues. The CDR3: CASSLASARGGTIYF. CDR3 in DNA: TGTGCCAGCAGCTTAGCGTCGGCAAGGGGAGGCACCATATATTTT.

CDR3 region: CASSQFWGDRGINEQYF. For the CDR3, the DNA is TGTGCCAGCAGCCAATTCTGGGGGGACAGGGGGATTAACGAGCAGTACTTC. The chain uses TRBV3-1 (or the pseudogene TRBV3-2) and TRBJ2-7; 11 positions agree with TRBD1. CDR1 LGHDT and CDR2 YNNKEL come from the germline V gene (reference sequence). The CDR3 is 17 amino acids. Unmatched junction bases numbered 11, after V lost 2 bases and J lost 5 bases.

The V call is TRBV29-1, the J call TRBJ2-5; D gene uncertain. Deletions cut 4 bases from V and 3 bases from J, with 3 bases between. The CDR3 runs to 10 residues. Germline CDR1 is SQVTM and CDR2 is ANQGSEA. This chain's CDR3 is CSVVKETQYF. CDR3 bases: TGCAGCGTTGTAAAAGAGACCCAGTACTTC. Complete variable domain (other parts from reference TRBV29-1 and TRBJ2-5): SAVISQKPSRDICQRGTSLTIQCQVDSQVTMMFWYRQQPGQSLTLIATANQGSEATYESGFVIDKFPISRPNLTFSTLTVSNMSPEDSSIYLCSVVKETQYFGPGTRLLVL.

This chain joins TRBV27 and TRBJ2-7; possibly TRBD1 for D (6 bases). V shed 7 bases and J shed 5 bases, with 18 bases lying between them. CDR3 length: 14 residues. Germline CDR1 is MNHEY and CDR2 is SMNVEV (reference sequence). Here the CDR3 reads CASTQKGGFDEQYF. The CDR3 region has the DNA TGTGCCAGCACCCAGAAAGGGGGTTTCGACGAGCAGTACTTC.

This clone was counted a single time. This chain's CDR3 is CASSHREYQETQYF. For the CDR3, the DNA is TGTGCCAGCAGCCACAGGGAGTACCAAGAGACCCAGTACTTC. The chain carries TRBV9 and TRBJ2-5, with a tentative D call TRBD1 (6 bases). The CDR3 contains 14 residues. Between the trimmed V and J ends, which lost 4 bases and 0 bases, there was a span of 10 bases. The germline CDR1 and CDR2 sequences are SGDLS and YYNGEE.

The gene calls are TRBV19 and TRBJ2-5, with 9 bases that match TRBD1. This CDR3 comprises 16 residues. The ends lost 3 bases at V and 4 bases at J; junction bases unmatched: 9. Germline lookup yields CDR1 LNHDA and CDR2 SQIVND (reference sequence). The CDR3 nucleotides read TGTGCCAGTAGTATGTCCAGGACAGGGGAGAGAGAGACCCAGTACTTC. Translating gives CASSMSRTGERETQYF.

This clone was detected a few times. The V gene is TRBV25-1, the J gene TRBJ2-2; 8 bases align to TRBD1. V dropped 0 bases and J dropped 7; count of bases not matched to a gene: 4. The V gene's germline CDR1 is MGHDK and CDR2 SYGVNS. This CDR3 has 15 residues. CDR3 DNA: TGTGCCAGCAGTGAATACAGGGGGCAAGGCGGGGAGCTGTTTTTT. Translated, it gives CASSEYRGQGGELFF.

The chain employs TRBV3-1 (or the pseudogene TRBV3-2) and TRBJ2-2, with 7 nucleotides matching TRBD1. The CDR3 extends over 17 amino acids. The ends lost 8 bases at V and 3 bases at J; junction bases unmatched: 15. CDR1 and CDR2 from the germline V gene are LGHDT and YNNKEL (reference sequence). This CDR3 is CASYWDSHTTYTGELFF. The CDR3 bases are TGTGCCAGCTATTGGGACAGCCACACCACTTACACCGGGGAGCTGTTTTTT.

The genes are TRBV2 and TRBJ2-5; D is ambiguous. The CDR3 spans 10 residues. V dropped 4 bases and J dropped 7 bases, with 4 bases sitting between them. The germline gives CDR1 SNHLY, CDR2 FYNNEI. CDR3 residues: CASSASTQYF. CDR3 coding DNA: TGTGCCAGCAGTGCCTCGACCCAGTACTTC.

This clone has a single count. V gene TRBV2 combines with J gene TRBJ1-3; TRBD1 agrees at 9 bases. The CDR3 runs 14 residues. Unmatched junction bases numbered 5, after V lost 8 bases and J lost 3 bases. CDR1 is SNHLY and CDR2 is FYNNEI in the germline V gene. CDR3 sequence: CASRTGADGNTIYF. CDR3 in DNA: TGTGCCAGCCGGACAGGGGCTGATGGAAACACCATATATTTT.

J is TRBJ1-1 and V is TRBV19; D might be TRBD1 (6 bases). Trimming shortened V by 7 bases and J by 10 bases, and 22 bases separated the two germline ends. Germline CDR1 is LNHDA and CDR2 is SQIVND (reference sequence). The CDR3 is 14 residues long. CDR3: CASTYWGQDVRAFF. The CDR3 nucleotides are TGTGCCAGTACGTACTGGGGACAAGATGTTCGAGCTTTCTTT.